Each of the 24 T cell receptor beta chains below was sequenced from the same sample in a study of blood T cell repertoires in COVID-19. Assay: immunoSEQ multiplex PCR; the TCRdb copy retains only in-frame clones and omits some. The repertoire holds roughly 150,000 clones, about 87% seen once, with roughly 28% in the top ten. Sequencing used peripheral blood. The receptors were gathered from a human donor in a cohort sampled during active COVID-19.

The rearrangement links TRBV6-4 to TRBJ2-1; the D gene is possibly TRBD1 (7 bases). Germline loops: CDR1 MRHNA, CDR2 SNTAGT. CDR3 size: 14 residues. The V gene lost 6 bases and the J gene lost 5 bases, with 14 bases spanning the gap. CDR3 sequence reads: CASRRDSLHNEQFF. CDR3 coding DNA: TGTGCCAGCAGGCGGGACAGTTTACACAATGAGCAGTTCTTC.

The chain recombines TRBV2 with TRBJ2-7; 9 nucleotides line up with TRBD1. Germline CDR1 SNHLY, CDR2 FYNNEI. Trimming removed 6 bases from V and 2 bases from J; junction bases left unmatched: 5. This CDR3 is 14 amino acids long. The CDR3 protein is CASSVDRGTYEQYF. Written as DNA, the CDR3 is TGTGCCAGCAGCGTAGACAGGGGGACCTACGAGCAGTACTTC.

Only a few counts were recorded for this clone. This sequence joins TRBV13 and TRBJ2-3, with TRBD2 matching over 9 bases. The CDR3 length is 15 residues. V was clipped by 0 bases and J by 6 bases; unmatched bases: 4. Germline V gene lookup returns CDR1 PRHDT and CDR2 FYEKMQ (reference sequence). CDR3 amino acids: CASSLGSGGSDTQYF. The CDR3 coding sequence is TGTGCCAGCAGCTTAGGAAGCGGGGGGAGTGATACGCAGTATTTT.

This chain joins TRBV7-3 and TRBJ2-1; D is undetermined. CDR3 length: 14 residues. Looked up from germline, CDR1 is SGHTA and CDR2 is FQGTGA. With 0 bases removed from V and 7 bases from J, the gap between germline ends came to 10 bases. The CDR3 region has the DNA TGTGCCAGCAGCTTAACGCGAAGTATGAATGAGCAGTTCTTC. This encodes CASSLTRSMNEQFF.

The chain joins TRBV30 to TRBJ1-3; TRBD1 is a possible D gene (6 bases). CDR1 and CDR2 from the germline V gene are GTSNPN and SVGIG (reference sequence). The CDR3 has 14 amino acids. V gave up 1 base and J gave up 0 bases, with 7 bases separating them. In DNA, the CDR3 is TGTGCCTGGAGTGCAGGGGCCTCTGGAAACACCATATATTTT. Translating gives CAWSAGASGNTIYF. Full variable domain (rest looked up from reference TRBV30 and TRBJ1-3): SQTIHQWPATLVQPVGSPLSLECTVEGTSNPNLYWYRQAAGRGLQLLFYSVGIGQISSEVPQNLSASRPQDRQFILSSKKLLLSDSGFYLCAWSAGASGNTIYFGEGSWLTVV.

This chain links TRBV6-1 with TRBJ2-3, with TRBD1 identical over 7 bases. In germline, CDR1 is MNHNS, CDR2 SASEGT. The ends lost 0 bases at V and 2 bases at J; junction bases unmatched: 8. This CDR3 comprises 17 residues. This CDR3 reads CASSEAGPGTATDTQYF. CDR3 nucleotide sequence: TGTGCCAGCAGTGAAGCGGGACCCGGGACAGCCACAGATACGCAGTATTTT.

The chain joins TRBV4-1 to TRBJ1-2; 8 bases are shared with TRBD1. Trimming removed 1 base from V and 4 bases from J; junction bases left unmatched: 5. The germline CDR1 and CDR2 sequences are MGHRA and YSYEKL. The CDR3 is 15 residues long. The chain's CDR3 is CASSQALQGGYGYTF. The CDR3 DNA sequence: TGCGCCAGCAGCCAAGCTTTACAGGGGGGCTATGGCTACACCTTC.

V gene TRBV6-6 combines with J gene TRBJ2-1; 8 nucleotides line up with TRBD2. Trimming cost V 6 bases and J 0 bases; bases outside gene matches: 4. CDR3 length: 15 amino acids. Looked up from germline, CDR1 is MNHNY and CDR2 is SVGAGI (reference sequence). CDR3 loop: CASRGGGSSYNEQFF. CDR3 sequence (DNA): TGTGCCAGCAGGGGCGGGGGGAGCTCCTACAATGAGCAGTTCTTC.

The chain carries TRBV25-1 and TRBJ2-7, with D uncertain. The ends were cut back, 5 bases at V and 4 bases at J, with 12 bases in the middle. This CDR3 spans 13 amino acids. CDR1 and CDR2 from the germline V gene are MGHDK and SYGVNS. This CDR3 is CASSYLTAYEQYF. In nucleotides, the CDR3 is TGTGCCAGCAGTTACTTGACTGCGTACGAGCAGTACTTC.

The rearrangement joins TRBV5-4 to TRBJ1-1; D call uncertain. Trimming pared 2 bases from V and 4 bases from J, leaving 9 bases between. The CDR3 extends over 13 amino acids. Germline CDR1 reads SGHNT; CDR2 reads YYREEE (reference sequence). The CDR3 DNA follows: TGTGCCAGCAGCTTTCGGCAGGTCACTGAAGCTTTCTTT. Its translation: CASSFRQVTEAFF.

In regard to this clone: The same CDR3 also results from other DNA sequences found in this sample. The gene calls are TRBV6-5 and TRBJ1-1, with 8 nucleotides matching TRBD1. The CDR3 has 14 amino acids. Per the germline V gene, CDR1 is MNHEY and CDR2 is SVGAGI. Germline trimming cut 6 bases from V and 0 bases from J; bases unmatched to any gene: 3. The CDR3 DNA reads TGTGCCAGCAGGAGGACAGGGCTGAACACTGAAGCTTTCTTT. This gives the protein CASRRTGLNTEAFF.

The CDR3 is CASSRSGGLFEQYF. Here the CDR3 DNA reads TGTGCCAGCAGTCGCAGCGGGGGTTTATTCGAGCAGTACTTC. J is TRBJ2-7 and V is TRBV6-5; 8 bases fit TRBD2. V was pared by 5 bases and J by 6 bases, with 9 bases of the junction left unmatched. This CDR3 is built from 14 residues. The germline V gene encodes CDR1 MNHEY and CDR2 SVGAGI.

The chain employs TRBV7-2 and TRBJ2-7; 7 positions agree with TRBD2. Germline V gene lookup returns CDR1 SGHTA and CDR2 FQGNSA. With V trimmed by 1 base and J by 6 bases, 0 bases remained unmatched. This CDR3 is 12 amino acids long. CDR3 nucleotide sequence: TGTGCCAGCAGCTTAGGGGGGGGCGAGCAGTACTTC. The encoded protein is CASSLGGGEQYF.

This clone appeared a few times. The genes are TRBV21-1 and TRBJ1-5; the table's D call TRBD1 went unverified against the DNA. TRBV21-1 is labeled a pseudogene. The length of the CDR3 is 16 residues. DNA for the CDR3: TGTGCCAGCAGCAAAGGGGGACAGGGAGGCAATCAGCCCCAGCATTTT. Its translation: CASSKGGQGGNQPQHF.

V and J are TRBV29-1 and TRBJ2-7; D not resolved. Germline assignment: CDR1 SQVTM and CDR2 ANQGSEA. The CDR3 totals 11 residues. The ends were cut back, 4 bases at V and 1 base at J, with 5 bases in the middle. DNA of the CDR3: TGCAGCGTTGGCGAGTCCTACGAGCAGTACTTC. Translated, it gives CSVGESYEQYF.

This chain joins TRBV25-1 and TRBJ2-3; tentatively, D is TRBD1 (5 bases). V lost 1 base and J 3 bases, leaving 8 bases between the germline ends. Looked up from germline, CDR1 is MGHDK and CDR2 is SYGVNS. The CDR3 contains 14 residues. CDR3 nucleotides: TGTGCCAGCAGTGAATCCGACAGAACAGATACGCAGTATTTT. It encodes CASSESDRTDTQYF.

V usage is TRBV10-3 and J usage is TRBJ1-1; a possible D gene is TRBD1 (5 bases). This CDR3 has 14 residues. CDR1 is ENHRY, CDR2 SYGVKD, per germline. Deletions cut 6 bases from V and 4 bases from J, with 15 bases between. CDR3 region: CAIRSPAGRTEAFF. The CDR3 DNA reads as TGTGCCATCAGGAGCCCCGCAGGGCGCACTGAAGCTTTCTTT.

This chain connects TRBV4-1 to TRBJ1-2, with a possible D match to TRBD1 (6 bases). The V end lost 6 bases, the J end lost 3 bases, and 17 bases lay between the germline ends. CDR3 length: 15 residues. Per the germline V gene, CDR1 is MGHRA and CDR2 is YSYEKL. The CDR3 spells CASRRTGTRDYGYTF. Here the CDR3 DNA reads TGCGCCAGCAGGAGGACCGGGACACGGGACTATGGCTACACCTTC.

The rearrangement uses TRBV5-1 and TRBJ1-1; D unclear. CDR3 length equals 14 residues. Between the trimmed V and J ends, which lost 4 bases and 1 base, there was a span of 11 bases. Germline V gives CDR1 SGHRS, CDR2 YFSETQ. Here the CDR3 reads CASSGLGGNTEAFF. DNA of the CDR3: TGCGCCAGCAGCGGACTTGGAGGGAACACTGAAGCTTTCTTT.

The chain couples TRBV19 to TRBJ2-1, with TRBD1 matching 8 bases. The CDR3 contains 15 residues. Germline CDR1 and CDR2: LNHDA and SQIVND (reference sequence). With 6 bases clipped from V and 2 bases from J, the junction kept 6 bases outside the gene matches. For the CDR3, the DNA is TGTGCCAGTAGAAAAGGACAGGGCCCCTACAATGAGCAGTTCTTC. This sequence encodes CASRKGQGPYNEQFF.

This chain uses TRBV3-1 (or the pseudogene TRBV3-2) with TRBJ2-6; no clear D gene. The germline CDR1 and CDR2 sequences are LGHDT and YNNKEL (reference sequence). V lost 4 bases to trimming and J lost 0 bases, with 4 bases between them. The CDR3 is 14 residues long. This CDR3 reads CASSPVSGANVLTF. The CDR3 region has the DNA TGTGCCAGCAGCCCAGTCTCTGGGGCCAACGTCCTGACTTTC.

This chain uses TRBV7-2 with TRBJ2-3, with D perhaps TRBD1 (7 bases). V dropped 5 bases and J dropped 0 bases, with 15 bases sitting between them. This CDR3 is 16 amino acids long. Germline CDR1 and CDR2: SGHTA and FQGNSA. CDR3 region: CASSLRQGLSTDTQYF. The CDR3 nucleotides read TGTGCCAGCAGCCTCAGACAGGGACTCAGCACAGATACGCAGTATTTT.

The chain has TRBV27 and TRBJ2-1; 13 nucleotides align to TRBD2. Germline assignment: CDR1 MNHEY and CDR2 SMNVEV (reference sequence). The CDR3 is made up of 14 amino acids. V was pared by 7 bases and J by 7 bases, with 4 bases of the junction left unmatched. The CDR3 sequence: CASNRLAGGNEQFF. DNA of the CDR3: TGTGCCAGCAACAGACTAGCGGGGGGAAATGAGCAGTTCTTC.

The V and J genes are TRBV12-3 or TRBV12-4 and TRBJ1-2, with 10 positions matching TRBD1. V lost 7 bases and J lost 8; bases outside the gene matches: 7. The CDR3 loop spans 13 amino acids. CDR3 bases: TGTGCCAGCACGTATGGGACAGGGGAAGGCTACACCTTC. Its translation: CASTYGTGEGYTF.